The rows below give T cell receptor beta chains drawn from one sample of a study of cytomegalovirus exposure and HLA in healthy donors. The table came from immunoSEQ multiplex PCR; TCRdb's copy has only in-frame clones and leaves some out. This table has approximately 170,000 clones, approximately 80% appearing once. Sequences were obtained from PBMCs. The receptors derive from a boy aged 2 to 10 in good health and CMV-seronegative. Each CDR3 is given with its conserved first and last residue. D genes are given only for firm matches. Size values are once, few and many counts, or a class for expanded clones, and some rows have none.

len	j_gene	abundance	d_gene	v_gene	CDR3aa	CDR3nt
14	TRBJ2-7	NA	TRBD1	TRBV7-9	CASSSTGQIYEQYF	TGTGCCAGCAGCTCCACGGGACAGATCTACGAGCAGTACTTC
15	TRBJ2-7	NA	NA	TRBV13	CASSSLGSGFYEQYF	TGTGCCAGCAGCTCGTTGGGGAGCGGATTCTACGAGCAGTACTTC
16	TRBJ2-5	NA	TRBD2	TRBV5-1	CASSLGPGLDQETQYF	TGCGCCAGCAGCTTAGGACCGGGACTAGACCAAGAGACCCAGTACTTC
16	TRBJ2-3	NA	NA	TRBV27	CASRLGSSEGTNTQYF	TGTGCCAGCCGGCTAGGTTCTAGCGAGGGTACTAATACGCAGTATTTT
15	TRBJ1-6	NA	NA	TRBV5-4	CASSSESSYNSPLHF	TGTGCCAGCAGCAGTGAGAGCTCCTATAATTCACCCCTCCACTTT
14	TRBJ2-1	NA	TRBD1	TRBV9	CASSVDRGNNEQFF	TGTGCCAGCAGCGTAGACAGGGGTAATAATGAGCAGTTCTTC
13	TRBJ1-1	NA	NA	TRBV10-2	CASSDRANTEAFF	TGCGCCAGCAGTGACAGGGCGAACACTGAAGCTTTCTTT
13	TRBJ1-2	NA	NA	TRBV6-1	CASTYFLMKGYTF	TGTGCCAGCACCTATTTCTTAATGAAGGGCTACACCTTC
14	TRBJ2-1	NA	NA	TRBV27	CASSLVRFYNEQFF	TGTGCCAGCAGTTTAGTTAGATTTTACAATGAGCAGTTCTTC
14	TRBJ1-1	NA	NA	TRBV18	CASSKGVDPSGAFF	TGTGCCAGCTCTAAGGGGGTTGACCCTTCGGGAGCTTTCTTT
13	TRBJ1-1	NA	NA	TRBV30	CAWRPTVNTEAFF	TGTGCCTGGAGGCCGACAGTGAACACTGAAGCTTTCTTT
11	TRBJ1-2	NA	NA	TRBV6-5	CASSSVEGYTF	TGTGCCAGCTCGAGTGTGGAGGGCTACACCTTC
15	TRBJ2-5	NA	TRBD2	TRBV2	CASSDPAGGGETQYF	TGTGCCAGCAGTGATCCTGCGGGGGGCGGGGAGACCCAGTACTTC
17	TRBJ1-3	NA	NA	TRBV25-1	CASSEYFPESSGNTIYF	TGTGCCAGCAGTGAATATTTCCCGGAGAGCTCTGGAAACACCATATATTTT
17	TRBJ1-5	NA	TRBD1	TRBV7-8	CASSSPTGEWSNQPQHF	TGTGCCAGCAGCTCCCCCACAGGGGAATGGAGCAATCAGCCCCAGCATTTT
15	TRBJ1-4	NA	NA	TRBV11-2	CASSLIGRTNEKLFF	TGTGCCAGCAGCTTGATTGGCAGGACTAATGAAAAACTGTTTTTT
15	TRBJ2-1	NA	NA	TRBV19	CASSMEGGSYNEQFF	TGTGCCAGTAGTATGGAGGGCGGTTCCTACAATGAGCAGTTCTTC
16	TRBJ1-6	NA	TRBD1	TRBV7-2	CASSLEGGNYNSPLHF	TGTGCCAGCAGCTTAGAAGGGGGCAACTATAATTCACCCCTCCACTTT
12	TRBJ2-1	NA	NA	TRBV7-8	CASYSQNNEQFF	TGTGCCAGCTACTCCCAAAACAATGAGCAGTTCTTC
10	TRBJ2-5	few	NA	TRBV30	CAWSSGTQYF	TGTGCCTGGAGCAGCGGGACCCAGTACTTC
13	TRBJ2-3	NA	NA	TRBV7-2	CASSSFPPDTQYF	TGTGCCAGCAGCTCTTTTCCCCCAGATACGCAGTATTTT
13	TRBJ1-4	NA	NA	TRBV5-1	CASSFGGNEKLFF	TGCGCCAGCAGCTTCGGGGGAAATGAAAAACTGTTTTTT
15	TRBJ2-3	NA	TRBD2	TRBV5-5	CASSLLLAGEATQYF	TGTGCCAGCAGCTTATTACTAGCGGGGGAAGCTACGCAGTATTTT
15	TRBJ1-1	NA	NA	TRBV5-1	CASSQLGGHGTEAFF	TGCGCCAGCAGCCAATTAGGGGGTCACGGCACTGAAGCTTTCTTT
16	TRBJ2-5	NA	NA	TRBV7-8	CASSLEAGRVQETQYF	TGTGCCAGCAGCTTAGAGGCCGGCCGGGTCCAAGAGACCCAGTACTTC
13	TRBJ2-7	NA	NA	TRBV7-3	CASSLPSFHEQYF	TGTGCCAGCAGCTTACCGAGCTTCCACGAGCAGTACTTC
15	TRBJ2-2	NA	TRBD1	TRBV19	CASTQGQVNTGELFF	TGTGCCAGTACCCAAGGACAGGTTAACACCGGGGAGCTGTTTTTT
15	TRBJ2-7	NA	TRBD1	TRBV27	CASSSTGYASYEQYF	TGTGCCAGCAGTTCGACAGGGTATGCGTCCTACGAGCAGTACTTC